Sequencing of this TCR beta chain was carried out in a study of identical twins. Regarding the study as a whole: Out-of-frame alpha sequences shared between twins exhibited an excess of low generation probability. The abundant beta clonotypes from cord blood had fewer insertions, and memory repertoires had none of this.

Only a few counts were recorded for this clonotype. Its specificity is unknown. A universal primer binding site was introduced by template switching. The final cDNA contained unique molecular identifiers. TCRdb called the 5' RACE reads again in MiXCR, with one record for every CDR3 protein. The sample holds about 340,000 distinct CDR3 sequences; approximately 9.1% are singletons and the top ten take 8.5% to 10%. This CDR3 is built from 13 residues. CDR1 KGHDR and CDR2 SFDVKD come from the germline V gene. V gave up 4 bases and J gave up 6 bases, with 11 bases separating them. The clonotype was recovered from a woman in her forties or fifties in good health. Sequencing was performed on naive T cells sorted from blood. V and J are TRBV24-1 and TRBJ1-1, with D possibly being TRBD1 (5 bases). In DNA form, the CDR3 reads TGTGCCACCAGTGAACGGGGAGGGGCTGAAGCTTTCTTT. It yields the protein CATSERGGAEAFF.